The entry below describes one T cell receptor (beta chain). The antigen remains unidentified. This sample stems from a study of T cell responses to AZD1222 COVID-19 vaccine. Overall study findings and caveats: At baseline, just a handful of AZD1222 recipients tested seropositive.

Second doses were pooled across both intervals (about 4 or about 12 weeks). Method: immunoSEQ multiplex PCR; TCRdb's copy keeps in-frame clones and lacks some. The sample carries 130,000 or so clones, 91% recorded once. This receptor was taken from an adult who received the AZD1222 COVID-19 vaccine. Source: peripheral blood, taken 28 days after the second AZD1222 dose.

CDR3 sequence reads: CASREGGTEAFF. The CDR3 bases are TGTGCCAGCAGGGAAGGGGGCACTGAAGCTTTCTTT. The gene calls are TRBV12-3 or TRBV12-4 and TRBJ1-1; D possibly corresponds to TRBD1 (6 bases). With 6 bases removed from V and 4 bases from J, the gap between germline ends came to 9 bases. The CDR3 extends over 12 amino acids.